One sample yielded the 4 T cell receptor beta chains listed below, sequenced in a study of shared clonotypes between healthy human individuals. TCRdb's table, derived via immunoSEQ multiplex PCR, lists solely in-frame clones and lacks some. Altogether hundreds of thousands of clones are present, roughly 70% being singletons, with the ten largest covering roughly 1.7%. Specimen: memory CD4+ T cells sorted from blood. Noted subset: CD45RA-negative fraction. These receptor sequences come from a woman in her 30s in good health.

V and J are TRBV30 and TRBJ1-2; TRBD1 agrees at 9 bases. This CDR3 spans 14 amino acids. With V trimmed by 1 base and J by 5 bases, 5 bases remained unmatched. Germline loops: CDR1 GTSNPN, CDR2 SVGIG (reference sequence). The CDR3 coding sequence is TGTGCCTGGAGTGCCGGACAGGGGCTATATGGCTACACCTTC. It is translated as CAWSAGQGLYGYTF.

The V gene is TRBV28, the J gene TRBJ1-3; possibly TRBD1 for D (6 bases). V gave up 5 bases and J gave up 2 bases, with 22 bases separating them. The germline V gene encodes CDR1 MDHEN and CDR2 SYDVKM. The CDR3 is 18 amino acids. CDR3: CASSPPGGAFNPGNTIYF. CDR3 in DNA: TGTGCCAGCAGTCCCCCCGGGGGCGCGTTCAATCCTGGAAACACCATATATTTT.

The gene calls are TRBV19 and TRBJ2-1; TRBD2 matches at 9 bases. Per the germline V gene, CDR1 is LNHDA and CDR2 is SQIVND (reference sequence). The CDR3 consists of 17 residues. J gave up 0 bases and V 1 base, and 4 bases lay outside the gene matches. The CDR3 spells CASSIGISGGSYNEQFF. CDR3 in DNA: TGTGCCAGTAGTATAGGGATTAGCGGGGGCTCCTACAATGAGCAGTTCTTC.

The chain links TRBV30 to TRBJ1-4; D gene ambiguous. This CDR3 is built from 14 residues. Germline CDR1 GTSNPN, CDR2 SVGIG (reference sequence). V was clipped by 3 bases and J by 8 bases, with 16 bases between them. The DNA for the CDR3 is TGTGCCTGGAGCCGGAAGGGAAACGGAGAAAAACTGTTTTTT. Its protein product is CAWSRKGNGEKLFF. Full variable domain (outside the CDR3, taken from reference TRBV30 and TRBJ1-4): SQTIHQWPATLVQPVGSPLSLECTVEGTSNPNLYWYRQAAGRGLQLLFYSVGIGQISSEVPQNLSASRPQDRQFILSSKKLLLSDSGFYLCAWSRKGNGEKLFFGSGTQLSVL.